This TCR beta chain originates from a study of cytomegalovirus exposure and HLA in healthy donors. Study-wide context: Among the 300 to 450 genotyped donors, over 70% were placed in the Caucasian-associated ancestry cluster.

The CDR3 has 14 amino acids. Germline CDR1 is ENHRY and CDR2 is SYGVKD. Trimming stripped 4 bases from V and 0 bases from J, with 9 bases between. General study results and limits: A prior analysis recorded that most TCR beta V segments were productive about 87% or about 30% of the time.

60 Vbeta and 13 Jbeta primers were used in PCR. TCRdb's table, derived via immunoSEQ multiplex PCR, lists solely in-frame clones and lacks some. This table holds tens of thousands of clones, about three quarters found once. About this clone itself: The antigen is unknown. Other nucleotide sequences from this sample produce the same CDR3.

This TCR derives from a male donor in good health and CMV-seropositive. The chain employs TRBV10-3 and TRBJ1-1; D possibly corresponds to TRBD1 (5 bases). Source material: PBMCs. CDR3 DNA sequence: TGTGCCATCAGTGGACAGAACATGAACACTGAAGCTTTCTTT. Its translation is CAISGQNMNTEAFF.